This T cell receptor (beta chain) derives from a study of tissue T cells after allogeneic stem cell transplantation. The germline V gene has CDR1 SGHDT and CDR2 FRDEAV. The CDR3 length is 13 residues. Deletions cut 4 bases from V and 0 bases from J, with 6 bases between. CDR3 sequences, V/J genes, frequencies and template counts came from survey-depth TCRbeta sequencing. Repertoires were generated with immunoSEQ multiplex PCR, while TCRdb's copy carries only in-frame clones and drops some. Among roughly 51,000 clones listed, approximately 70% were seen once. Comments on this clone: The antigen is not known. The gene symbols are mouse symbols. Coverage ceases 1 residue before the CDR3 finishes, and the germline J gene fills in the end.

Study results and caveats: Alloreactivity or antigen specificity of tissue TCRs was not determined; some clones might be host cells. Tissue-detected TCR repertoire was only partly captured by blood and spleen T cells.

The TCR was taken from a pool of C57BL/6 mice in good health. Sequencing used sorted cells pooled from one or two spleens. The chain carries TRBV14 and TRBJ2-4, with D possibly being TRBD2 (6 bases). Partial CDR3 DNA: TGTGCCAGCAGTACTGGGAGTCAAAACACCTTGTAC. Translated, it gives CASSTGSQNTLY. The full CDR3 protein is CASSTGSQNTLYF.